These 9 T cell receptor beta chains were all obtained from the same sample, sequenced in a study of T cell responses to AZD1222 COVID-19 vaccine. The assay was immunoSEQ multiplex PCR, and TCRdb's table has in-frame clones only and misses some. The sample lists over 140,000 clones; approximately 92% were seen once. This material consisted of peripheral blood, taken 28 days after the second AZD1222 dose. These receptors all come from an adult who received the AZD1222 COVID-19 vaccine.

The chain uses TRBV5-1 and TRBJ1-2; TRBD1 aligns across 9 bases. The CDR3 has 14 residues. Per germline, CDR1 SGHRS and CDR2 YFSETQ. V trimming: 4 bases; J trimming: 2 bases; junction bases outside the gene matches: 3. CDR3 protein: CASSQGQGNYGYTF. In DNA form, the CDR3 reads TGCGCCAGCAGCCAAGGACAGGGGAACTATGGCTACACCTTC.

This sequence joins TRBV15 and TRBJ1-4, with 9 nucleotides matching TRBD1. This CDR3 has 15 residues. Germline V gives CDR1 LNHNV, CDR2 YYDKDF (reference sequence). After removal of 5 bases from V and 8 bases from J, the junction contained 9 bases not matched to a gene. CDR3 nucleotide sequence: TGTGCCACCAGCGCTCCCTTGACAGGGGGAGAAAAACTGTTTTTT. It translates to CATSAPLTGGEKLFF. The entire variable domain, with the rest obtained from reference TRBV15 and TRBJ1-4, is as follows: DAMVIQNPRYQVTQFGKPVTLSCSQTLNHNVMYWYQQKSSQAPKLLFHYYDKDFNNEADTPDNFQSRRPNTSFCFLDIRSPGLGDTAMYLCATSAPLTGGEKLFFGSGTQLSVL.

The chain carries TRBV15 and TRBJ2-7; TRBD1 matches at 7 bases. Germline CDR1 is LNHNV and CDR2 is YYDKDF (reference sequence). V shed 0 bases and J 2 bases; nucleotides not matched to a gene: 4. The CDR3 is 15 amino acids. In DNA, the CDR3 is TGTGCCACCAGCAGAGATTCCGGGACAGCCTACGAGCAGTACTTC. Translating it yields CATSRDSGTAYEQYF.

The CDR3 spells CASSGPEGGQETQYF. Here the CDR3 DNA reads TGTGCCAGCAGCGGGCCGGAGGGGGGCCAAGAGACCCAGTACTTC. This chain joins TRBV9 and TRBJ2-5, with D perhaps assigned TRBD1 or TRBD2 (6 bases each). The V end lost 3 bases, the J end lost 1 base, and 13 bases lay between the germline ends. The CDR3 runs 15 residues. The V gene's germline CDR1 is SGDLS and CDR2 YYNGEE.

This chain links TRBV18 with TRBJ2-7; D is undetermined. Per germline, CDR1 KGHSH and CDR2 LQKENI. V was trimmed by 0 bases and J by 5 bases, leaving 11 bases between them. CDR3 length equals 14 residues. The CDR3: CASSPPWGSDEQYF. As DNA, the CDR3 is TGTGCCAGCTCACCACCCTGGGGATCGGACGAGCAGTACTTC.

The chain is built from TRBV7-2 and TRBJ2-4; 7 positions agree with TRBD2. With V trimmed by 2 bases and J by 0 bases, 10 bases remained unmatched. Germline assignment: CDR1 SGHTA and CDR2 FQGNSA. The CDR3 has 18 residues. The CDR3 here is CASSLLRDYLLAKNIQYF. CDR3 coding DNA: TGTGCCAGCAGCTTATTGCGGGACTACCTACTAGCCAAAAACATTCAGTACTTC.

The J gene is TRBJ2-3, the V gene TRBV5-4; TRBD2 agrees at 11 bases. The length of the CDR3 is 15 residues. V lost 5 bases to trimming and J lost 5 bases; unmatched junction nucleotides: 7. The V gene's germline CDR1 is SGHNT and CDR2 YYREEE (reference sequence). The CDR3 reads CASRLSGRAVDTQYF. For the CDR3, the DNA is TGTGCCAGCAGGCTTAGCGGGAGGGCCGTAGATACGCAGTATTTT.

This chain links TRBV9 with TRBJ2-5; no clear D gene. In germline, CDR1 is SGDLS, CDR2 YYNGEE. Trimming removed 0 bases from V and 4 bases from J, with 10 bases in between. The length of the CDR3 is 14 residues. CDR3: CASSVAHQPETQYF. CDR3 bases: TGTGCCAGCAGCGTAGCTCACCAACCAGAGACCCAGTACTTC. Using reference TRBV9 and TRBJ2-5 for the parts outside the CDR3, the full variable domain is DSGVTQTPKHLITATGQRVTLRCSPRSGDLSVYWYQQSLDQGLQFLIQYYNGEERAKGNILERFSAQQFPDLHSELNLSSLELGDSALYFCASSVAHQPETQYFGPGTRLLVL.

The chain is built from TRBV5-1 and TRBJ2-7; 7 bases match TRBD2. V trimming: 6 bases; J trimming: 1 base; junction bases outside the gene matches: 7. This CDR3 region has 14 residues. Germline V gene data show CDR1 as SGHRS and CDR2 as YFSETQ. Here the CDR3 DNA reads TGCGCCAGCACCCTCGCCGGGGGGTCCTACGAGCAGTACTTC. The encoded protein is CASTLAGGSYEQYF.